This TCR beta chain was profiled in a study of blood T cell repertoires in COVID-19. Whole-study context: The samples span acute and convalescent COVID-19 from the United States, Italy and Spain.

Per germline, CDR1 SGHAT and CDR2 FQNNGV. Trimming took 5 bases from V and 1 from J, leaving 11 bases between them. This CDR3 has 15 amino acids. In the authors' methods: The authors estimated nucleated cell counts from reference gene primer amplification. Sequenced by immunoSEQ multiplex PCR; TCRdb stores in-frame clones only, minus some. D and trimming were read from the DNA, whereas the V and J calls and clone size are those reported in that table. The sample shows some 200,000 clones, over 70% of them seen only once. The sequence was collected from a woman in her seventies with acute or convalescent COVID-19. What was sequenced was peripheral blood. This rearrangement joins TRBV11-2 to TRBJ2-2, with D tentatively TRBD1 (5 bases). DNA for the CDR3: TGTGCCAGCAGCCCAAGGGGCCTGAACACCGGGGAGCTGTTTTTT. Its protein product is CASSPRGLNTGELFF.